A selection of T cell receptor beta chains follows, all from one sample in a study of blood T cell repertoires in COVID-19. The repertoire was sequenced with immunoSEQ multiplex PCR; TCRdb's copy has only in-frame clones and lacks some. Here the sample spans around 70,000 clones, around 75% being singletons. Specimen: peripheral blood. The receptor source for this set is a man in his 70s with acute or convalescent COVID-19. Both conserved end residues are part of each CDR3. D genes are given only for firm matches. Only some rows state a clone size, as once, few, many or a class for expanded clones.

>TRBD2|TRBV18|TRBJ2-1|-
TGTGCCAGCTCACCATCTAGCGGGGTCTACAATGAGCAGTTCTTC
CASSPSSGVYNEQFF
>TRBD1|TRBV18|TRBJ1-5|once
TGTGCCAGCTCACCCGACAGGGGCCACAATCAGCCCCAGCATTTT
CASSPDRGHNQPQHF
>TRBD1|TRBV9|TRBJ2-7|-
TGTGCCAGCAGCGTGGGACAGGGGGCTTACGAGCAGTACTTC
CASSVGQGAYEQYF
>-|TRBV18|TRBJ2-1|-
TGTGCCAGCTCACCACGTTCAGACAACAATGAGCAGTTCTTC
CASSPRSDNNEQFF
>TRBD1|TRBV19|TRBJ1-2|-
TGTGCCAGCGGCCGGACAGGGGAGGGCTATGGCTACACCTTC
CASGRTGEGYGYTF
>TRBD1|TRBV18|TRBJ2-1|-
TGTGCCAGCTCACCAAGACAGGGGGGCACCTACAATGAGCAGTTCTTC
CASSPRQGGTYNEQFF
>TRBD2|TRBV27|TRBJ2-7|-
TGTGCCAGCAGCCTCTCACTAGCGACGAGCTCCTACGAGCAGTACTTC
CASSLSLATSSYEQYF
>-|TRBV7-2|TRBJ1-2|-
TGTGCCAGCAGCCCCCGGGACTATGGCTACACCTTC
CASSPRDYGYTF
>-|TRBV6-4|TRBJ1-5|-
TGTGCCAGCAGTGAAGGTCGCGGTCAGCCCCAGCATTTT
CASSEGRGQPQHF
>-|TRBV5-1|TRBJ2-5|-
TGCGCCAGCAGCTTGGGTCAGGGGCTAGAGACCCAGTACTTC
CASSLGQGLETQYF
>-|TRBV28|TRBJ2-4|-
TGTGCCAGCAGTTTAGCGATGAGGGTCATTCAGTACTTC
CASSLAMRVIQYF
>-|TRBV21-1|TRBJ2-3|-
TGTGCCAGCAGCTCTACTAGCTCCCTCGAGAATACGCAGTATTTT
CASSSTSSLENTQYF
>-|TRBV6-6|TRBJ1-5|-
TGTGCCAGCAGTTACTCGGAGGACAATCAGCCCCAGCATTTT
CASSYSEDNQPQHF
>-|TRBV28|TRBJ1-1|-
TGTGCCAGCAGTTTCGGTTACACTGAAGCTTTCTTT
CASSFGYTEAFF
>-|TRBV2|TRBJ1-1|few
TGTGCCAGCAGGAGGGGACAGAACACTGAAGCTTTCTTT
CASRRGQNTEAFF
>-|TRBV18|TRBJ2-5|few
TGTGCCAGCTCACCTCTACCCGGGACTCAAGAGACCCAGTACTTC
CASSPLPGTQETQYF
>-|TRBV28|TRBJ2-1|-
TGTGCCAGCAGCTCCAGCTCCTACAATGAGCAGTTCTTC
CASSSSSYNEQFF
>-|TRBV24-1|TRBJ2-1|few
TGTGCCACCAGTGACGTGGGTGGAGGGAGCTCCTACAATGAGCAGTTCTTC
CATSDVGGGSSYNEQFF
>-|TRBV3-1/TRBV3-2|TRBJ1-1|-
TGTGCCAGCAGCCATTACGGGAACACTGAAGCTTTCTTT
CASSHYGNTEAFF
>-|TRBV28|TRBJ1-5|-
TGTGCCAGCAGTTTACATCATAGCAATCAGCCCCAGCATTTT
CASSLHHSNQPQHF
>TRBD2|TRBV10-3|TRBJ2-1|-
TGTGCCATCAGTGACCTCGGTAGCGGGAGGGCCGGTCTCTTGGAGCAGTTCTTC
CAISDLGSGRAGLLEQFF
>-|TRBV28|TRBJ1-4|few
TGTGCCAGCAGTTTATCGGGGACATATGAAAAACTGTTTTTT
CASSLSGTYEKLFF
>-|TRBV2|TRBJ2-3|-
TGTGCCAGCAGGGCCCCCTTAGGGGCCGTAGTCACAGATACGCAGTATTTT
CASRAPLGAVVTDTQYF
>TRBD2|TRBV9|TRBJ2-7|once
TGTGCCAGCAGCGTAGAGGCAGCGGGAGTGCACGAGCAGTACTTC
CASSVEAAGVHEQYF
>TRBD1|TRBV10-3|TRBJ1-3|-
TGTGCCATCAGCGGGACAGAGAGAGGAAACACCATATATTTT
CAISGTERGNTIYF
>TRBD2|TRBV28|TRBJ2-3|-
TGTGCCAGCTCCTACCCCGGACTAGCGGGAGGTGATACGCAGTATTTT
CASSYPGLAGGDTQYF
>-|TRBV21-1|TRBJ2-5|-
TGTGCCAGCAGCAAATTCGAACTAGCGGGAGGAGTGACCCAGTACTTC
CASSKFELAGGVTQYF
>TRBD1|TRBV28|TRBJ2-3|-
TGTGCCAGCAGTTTCCAGGGGACAGTACGGAGCACAGATACGCAGTATTTT
CASSFQGTVRSTDTQYF
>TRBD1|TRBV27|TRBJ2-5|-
TGTGCCAGCAGTTTATCGACAGGGGCCGTCCAAGAGACCCAGTACTTC
CASSLSTGAVQETQYF
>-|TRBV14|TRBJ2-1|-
TGTGCCAGCAGCCAAGATCCGGACCCCCGGAGGGAGCAGTTCTTC
CASSQDPDPRREQFF
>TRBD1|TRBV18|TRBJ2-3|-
TGTGCCAGCTCACCCGGTACAACAGGGGGGAATACGCAGTATTTT
CASSPGTTGGNTQYF
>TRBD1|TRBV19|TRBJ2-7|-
TGTGCCAGTAGTCAGGGGGACCCCTACGAGCAGTACTTC
CASSQGDPYEQYF
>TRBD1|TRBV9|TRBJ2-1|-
TGTGCCAGCAGCCGCTGGGGGACAGGGGCGAATGAGCAGTTCTTC
CASSRWGTGANEQFF
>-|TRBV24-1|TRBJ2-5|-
TGTGCCACCAGTGATGTGAGCGGAGTCCAAGAGACCCAGTACTTC
CATSDVSGVQETQYF
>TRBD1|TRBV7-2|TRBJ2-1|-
TGTGCCAGCAGCTTGGGACAGGGATACAATGAGCAGTTCTTC
CASSLGQGYNEQFF
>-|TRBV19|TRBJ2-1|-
TGTGCCAGTAGTATAGATCAGGGTGAGCAGTTCTTC
CASSIDQGEQFF
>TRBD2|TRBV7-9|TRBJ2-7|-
TGTGCCAGCAGCTTGTCCGGGACTAGCTACGAGCAGTACTTC
CASSLSGTSYEQYF
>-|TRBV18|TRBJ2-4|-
TGTGCCAGCTCAAATCAGGGTCAAGCCAAAAACATTCAGTACTTC
CASSNQGQAKNIQYF
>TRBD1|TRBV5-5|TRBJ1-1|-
TGTGCCAGCAGCTTGGCAGGGGGAGTAACTGAAGCTTTCTTT
CASSLAGGVTEAFF
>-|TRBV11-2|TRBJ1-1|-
TGTGCCAGCAGCTTAGATCTGGGGGAGGGCACTGAAGCTTTCTTT
CASSLDLGEGTEAFF
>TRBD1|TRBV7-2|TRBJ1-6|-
TGTGCCAGCAGCTTAGCGCGTGGGACAGGGTTGTCGTATAATTCACCCCTCCACTTT
CASSLARGTGLSYNSPLHF
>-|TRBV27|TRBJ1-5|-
TGTGCCAGCAGTTTAATAGGGGCGAGCAATCAGCCCCAGCATTTT
CASSLIGASNQPQHF
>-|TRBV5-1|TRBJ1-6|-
TGCGCCAGCAGCCTAAAGCCCGGCAGGGACTATAATTCACCCCTCCACTTT
CASSLKPGRDYNSPLHF
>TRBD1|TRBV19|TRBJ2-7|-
TGTGCCAGTAGTACCTGGGACAGGAGCTACGAGCAGTACTTC
CASSTWDRSYEQYF
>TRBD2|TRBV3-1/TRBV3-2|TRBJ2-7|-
TGTGCCAGCAGCCCTCTAGGGGCAAGCGGGAGGGCCATCTACGAGCAGTACTTC
CASSPLGASGRAIYEQYF
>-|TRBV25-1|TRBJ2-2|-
TGTGCCAGCAGTGATGTTGCCTCCAGCGGGACCGGGGAGCTGTTTTTT
CASSDVASSGTGELFF
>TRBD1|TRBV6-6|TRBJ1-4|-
TGTGCCAGCAGCCCGACAGGGCCGCCCGAAAAACTGTTTTTT
CASSPTGPPEKLFF
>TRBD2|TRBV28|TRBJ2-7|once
TGTGCCAGCAGTTCCGGGACTAGCGGGAAACACGAGCAGTACTTC
CASSSGTSGKHEQYF
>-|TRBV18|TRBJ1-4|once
TGTGCCAGCGCAGGACTTAATGAAAAACTGTTTTTT
CASAGLNEKLFF
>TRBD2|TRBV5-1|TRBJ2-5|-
TGCGCCAGCAGCTTGACCGGGACTAGTAGAGGAGAGACCCAGTACTTC
CASSLTGTSRGETQYF
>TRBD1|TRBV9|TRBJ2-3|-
TGTGCCAGCAGCTCACTTCACAGGGGCGGTGATACAGATACGCAGTATTTT
CASSSLHRGGDTDTQYF
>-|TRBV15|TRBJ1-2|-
TGTGCCACCAGCAGGACAGATTATGAGGGCTACACCTTC
CATSRTDYEGYTF
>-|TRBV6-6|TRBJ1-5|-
TGTGCCAGCAGTCCCCTCCGATGGGGGGAGGGCAATCAGCCCCAGCATTTT
CASSPLRWGEGNQPQHF